Listed below are T cell receptor beta chains from one sample, sequenced in a study of cytomegalovirus exposure and HLA in healthy donors. Profiled with immunoSEQ multiplex PCR; TCRdb holds only in-frame clones, not every one. This table has around 120,000 clones, approximately 75% appearing once. Sequenced input: PBMCs. The receptors were gathered from a woman aged 40-49 years in good health and CMV-seropositive. Both conserved end residues are part of each CDR3. Each record gives: V gene, J gene, CDR3 protein.

v_gene: TRBV6-1
j_gene: TRBJ2-6
CDR3aa: CASKLRDSGANVPTF

v_gene: TRBV9
j_gene: TRBJ2-2
CDR3aa: CASSVVPSGSDTGELFF

v_gene: TRBV10-1
j_gene: TRBJ2-1
CDR3aa: CASSPLGQGNEQFF

v_gene: TRBV27
j_gene: TRBJ2-7
CDR3aa: CASSPRLAGRVEQYF

v_gene: TRBV2
j_gene: TRBJ2-7
CDR3aa: CASSYYEQYF

v_gene: TRBV30
j_gene: TRBJ1-3
CDR3aa: CARQDGLSGNTIYF

v_gene: TRBV2
j_gene: TRBJ1-4
CDR3aa: CASSGTGGGEKLFF

v_gene: TRBV5-3
j_gene: TRBJ2-1
CDR3aa: CARSAIRFPEYNEQFF

v_gene: TRBV7-9
j_gene: TRBJ2-3
CDR3aa: CASSLVAENTDTQYF

v_gene: TRBV9
j_gene: TRBJ1-1
CDR3aa: CASSVGLTGRDEAFF

v_gene: TRBV4-2
j_gene: TRBJ2-3
CDR3aa: CASSQDGFAGGGYTDTQYF